A single sample gave rise to the 2 T cell receptor beta chains below, sequenced in a study of long-term antiretroviral therapy in people with HIV. Assay version v3.0 of immunoSEQ was used, and it was run at survey level. Produced via immunoSEQ multiplex PCR; TCRdb's table is partial and in-frame only. The sample carries some 19,000 clones, 65% to 85% recorded once. The source material was unsorted PBMCs, sampled 0.9 years after starting antiretroviral therapy. Receptors were obtained from a man aged 18-30 years with HIV.

The chain carries TRBV28 and TRBJ2-1; D may be TRBD1 (6 bases). V gave up 3 bases and J gave up 9 bases, with 9 bases separating them. Germline V gene data show CDR1 as MDHEN and CDR2 as SYDVKM. This CDR3 is 12 amino acids long. The DNA of the CDR3 is TGTGCCAGCAGTTTCAGGGGCGTTGAGCAGTTCTTC. Its translation is CASSFRGVEQFF.

By sample share, this clone is large. This rearrangement joins TRBV7-6 to TRBJ2-7; D is perhaps TRBD1 or TRBD2 (5 bases each). The CDR3 is 13 amino acids. Trimming cost V 4 bases and J 3 bases, with 10 bases left between them. Per germline, CDR1 SGHVS and CDR2 FNYEAQ. DNA of the CDR3: TGTGCCAGCAGCTCGGGACCGAACTACGAGCAGTACTTC. It codes for CASSSGPNYEQYF.